Shown below are 28 T cell receptor beta chains from a single sample sequenced in a study of blood T cell repertoires in COVID-19. The data were produced by immunoSEQ multiplex PCR, yet TCRdb's version contains in-frame clones alone and is incomplete. The data hold 100,000 to 150,000 clones, with around 90% observed a single time. Sample: peripheral blood. These receptors came from a man in his 60s with COVID-19, enrolled during active disease.

The V gene is TRBV29-1, the J gene TRBJ1-2, with D perhaps TRBD1 (5 bases). The V gene's germline CDR1 is SQVTM and CDR2 ANQGSEA. The germline V and J ends were trimmed by 3 bases and 5 bases, with 10 bases remaining between them. CDR3 size: 12 residues. CDR3 in amino acids: CSVEGRAYGYTF. CDR3 coding DNA: TGCAGCGTTGAGGGCAGGGCTTATGGCTACACCTTC.

J is TRBJ2-7 and V is TRBV7-8; D possibly corresponds to TRBD2 (5 bases). There are 17 residues in the CDR3. V lost 1 base, J lost 0 bases, and 16 bases lay in between. Germline V CDR1 and CDR2: SGHVS, FQNEAQ. The CDR3 loop reads CASSLDPGGGASYEQYF. The DNA of the CDR3 is TGTGCCAGCAGCTTAGATCCGGGCGGAGGAGCCTCCTACGAGCAGTACTTC.

The chain has TRBV4-3 and TRBJ2-3; 9 bases line up with TRBD2. Germline CDR1 LGHNA, CDR2 YSLEER. With V trimmed by 0 bases and J by 4 bases, 5 bases remained unmatched. The length of the CDR3 is 16 residues. CDR3 residues: CASSQESAGGSDTQYF. In DNA form, the CDR3 reads TGCGCCAGCAGCCAAGAGTCGGCGGGAGGGTCAGATACGCAGTATTTT.

This clone occurred once. This rearrangement joins TRBV14 to TRBJ2-3; D not resolved. CDR3 length: 14 residues. Germline lookup yields CDR1 SGHDN and CDR2 FVKESK. With 4 bases removed from V and 4 bases from J, the gap between germline ends came to 12 bases. CDR3 sequence (DNA): TGTGCCAGCAGCCCCTCAAGCCTCCCAGATACGCAGTATTTT. Residues: CASSPSSLPDTQYF.

The V gene is TRBV6-4, the J gene TRBJ2-1, with TRBD2 identical over 12 bases. CDR1 and CDR2 from the germline V gene are MRHNA and SNTAGT. This CDR3 comprises 14 residues. Trimming cost V 7 bases and J 7 bases; bases outside gene matches: 5. The CDR3 coding sequence is TGTGCCAGCAAGGCTAGCGGGAGGGGGAATGAGCAGTTCTTC. It is translated as CASKASGRGNEQFF.

The chain carries TRBV3-1 (or the pseudogene TRBV3-2) and TRBJ1-5, with D unresolved. The CDR3 is 15 residues long. Germline V gene sequence: CDR1 LGHDT, CDR2 YNNKEL (reference sequence). The germline V and J ends were trimmed by 0 bases and 6 bases, with 12 bases remaining between them. The CDR3 DNA is TGTGCCAGCAGCCAAGACGGGAGGGTCGGTCAGCCCCAGCATTTT. Protein sequence: CASSQDGRVGQPQHF.

This rearrangement joins TRBV5-6 to TRBJ1-2, with 10 bases matching TRBD1. Germline CDR1 is SGHDT and CDR2 is YYEEEE. The CDR3 loop spans 14 amino acids. V lost 4 bases, J lost 7 bases, and 7 bases stayed unmatched. DNA for the CDR3: TGTGCCAGCAGCCTCGGACAGGGGGAAATTGGCTACACCTTC. Translating gives CASSLGQGEIGYTF.

This chain connects TRBV5-5 to TRBJ2-7; 7 positions match TRBD1. The CDR3 contains 14 residues. V dropped 3 bases and J dropped 2; count of bases not matched to a gene: 5. The germline gives CDR1 SGHKS, CDR2 YYEKEE (reference sequence). CDR3 protein: CASSSGQPTYEQYF. Written as DNA, the CDR3 is TGTGCCAGCAGCTCGGGACAGCCCACCTACGAGCAGTACTTC.

V and J are TRBV7-2 and TRBJ2-1; maybe TRBD2 (5 bases). The germline gives CDR1 SGHTA, CDR2 FQGNSA. This CDR3 has 15 amino acids. V dropped 1 base and J dropped 2 bases, with 9 bases sitting between them. CDR3 loop: CASSLERNPYNEQFF. CDR3 sequence (DNA): TGTGCCAGCAGCTTAGAGCGGAACCCCTACAATGAGCAGTTCTTC.

The V call is TRBV3-1 (or the pseudogene TRBV3-2), the J call TRBJ2-7, with 8 bases that match TRBD1. CDR1 and CDR2 (germline): LGHDT, YNNKEL (reference sequence). There are 15 residues in the CDR3. With V trimmed by 0 bases and J by 5 bases, 6 bases remained unmatched. The CDR3 sequence is CASSQDLTGEDEQYF. CDR3 DNA: TGTGCCAGCAGCCAAGATCTGACAGGGGAGGACGAGCAGTACTTC.

The CDR3 loop reads CASSLGIWSSYEQYF. In DNA form, the CDR3 reads TGCGCCAGCAGCTTGGGGATTTGGAGCTCCTACGAGCAGTACTTC. The chain is built from TRBV5-1 and TRBJ2-7; D gene uncertain. The V gene's germline CDR1 is SGHRS and CDR2 YFSETQ. CDR3 size: 15 residues. With 0 bases removed from V and 0 bases from J, the gap between germline ends came to 10 bases. Full variable domain (remainder filled in from reference TRBV5-1 and TRBJ2-7): KAGVTQTPRYLIKTRGQQVTLSCSPISGHRSVSWYQQTPGQGLQFLFEYFSETQRNKGNFPGRFSGRQFSNSRSEMNVSTLELGDSALYLCASSLGIWSSYEQYFGPGTRLTVT.

The gene calls are TRBV6-6 and TRBJ1-5, with D possibly matching TRBD1 (5 bases). Germline CDR1 MNHNY, CDR2 SVGAGI (reference sequence). The ends were cut back, 2 bases at V and 7 bases at J, with 15 bases in the middle. This CDR3 has 15 residues. CDR3 sequence reads: CASSYVGGDRQPQHF. The CDR3 DNA reads TGTGCCAGCAGTTACGTTGGGGGGGACCGCCAGCCCCAGCATTTT.

The chain is built from TRBV4-1 and TRBJ2-7, with 7 nucleotides matching TRBD1. With 0 bases clipped from V and 3 bases from J, the junction kept 14 bases outside the gene matches. CDR1 MGHRA and CDR2 YSYEKL come from the germline V gene. This CDR3 contains 18 residues. In nucleotides, the CDR3 is TGCGCCAGCAGCCAAGAACAGTCCGGGACAGTAACTTTCTACGAGCAGTACTTC. This codes for CASSQEQSGTVTFYEQYF.

The table lists this clone with a few counts. The V call is TRBV28, the J call TRBJ1-4, with a weak D call TRBD1 (6 bases). V was pared by 3 bases and J by 7 bases, with 9 bases between. Germline CDR1 is MDHEN and CDR2 is SYDVKM. CDR3 length equals 13 residues. The CDR3, as DNA: TGTGCCAGCAGTTTCAGGACAGCTGAAAAACTGTTTTTT. Amino acids: CASSFRTAEKLFF. The variable domain in full, with the rest retrieved from reference TRBV28 and TRBJ1-4, is DVKVTQSSRYLVKRTGEKVFLECVQDMDHENMFWYRQDPGLGLRLIYFSYDVKMKEKGDIPEGYSVSREKKERFSLILESASTNQTSMYLCASSFRTAEKLFFGSGTQLSVL.

The V gene is TRBV27, the J gene TRBJ2-1, with TRBD1 matching 10 bases. Unmatched junction bases numbered 5, after V lost 6 bases and J lost 3 bases. Per the germline V gene, CDR1 is MNHEY and CDR2 is SMNVEV (reference sequence). The CDR3 loop spans 15 amino acids. CDR3 nucleotides: TGTGCCAGCAGCACGACAGGGGGCAACTACAATGAGCAGTTCTTC. Its protein product is CASSTTGGNYNEQFF.

The rearrangement joins TRBV7-8 to TRBJ1-1, with D perhaps matching TRBD1 (5 bases). There are 14 residues in the CDR3. The V end lost 1 base, the J end lost 6 bases, and 12 bases lay between the germline ends. Per the germline V gene, CDR1 is SGHVS and CDR2 is FQNEAQ. The CDR3 loop is CASSLVAGMSEAFF. The CDR3, as DNA: TGTGCCAGCAGCTTAGTGGCAGGGATGTCTGAAGCTTTCTTT.

The V and J genes are TRBV30 and TRBJ1-6; D ambiguous. Trimming stripped 2 bases from V and 8 bases from J, with 7 bases between. Germline CDR1 GTSNPN, CDR2 SVGIG (reference sequence). The CDR3 has 12 amino acids. CDR3 bases: TGTGCCTGGAGTACTTTGGATTCACCCCTCCACTTT. It is translated as CAWSTLDSPLHF.

This chain connects TRBV5-8 to TRBJ1-2; the match to TRBD1 covers 9 bases. V shed 4 bases and J 6 bases; nucleotides not matched to a gene: 4. CDR3 length: 13 amino acids. CDR1 is SGHTS and CDR2 is YDEGEE in the germline V gene. The CDR3 bases are TGTGCCAGCAGCATCCGGGACAGGGATGGCTACACCTTC. Amino acids: CASSIRDRDGYTF.

The chain carries TRBV29-1 and TRBJ2-3, with TRBD2 matching 7 bases. Per germline, CDR1 SQVTM and CDR2 ANQGSEA. V was pared by 3 bases and J by 0 bases, with 3 bases of the junction left unmatched. The CDR3 has 14 residues. CDR3 amino acids: CSVDASGSTDTQYF. As DNA, the CDR3 is TGCAGCGTTGACGCTAGCGGTAGCACAGATACGCAGTATTTT.

This rearrangement joins TRBV28 to TRBJ1-1; perhaps TRBD1 as D (5 bases). V was trimmed by 6 bases and J by 4 bases, leaving 18 bases between them. From germline, CDR1 is MDHEN and CDR2 SYDVKM. This CDR3 comprises 15 residues. The CDR3 loop is CASRSTGLASTEAFF. The DNA of the CDR3 is TGTGCCAGCAGGTCCACAGGTCTGGCGAGCACTGAAGCTTTCTTT.

This chain links TRBV3-1 (or the pseudogene TRBV3-2) with TRBJ1-3; D is unclear. V dropped 5 bases and J dropped 0 bases, with 11 bases sitting between them. Germline CDR1 and CDR2: LGHDT and YNNKEL (reference sequence). The CDR3 has 15 residues. In DNA form, the CDR3 reads TGTGCCAGCAGCTCGACACCCTACTCTGGAAACACCATATATTTT. Its translation: CASSSTPYSGNTIYF.

The chain recombines TRBV18 with TRBJ2-3; 9 bases line up with TRBD2. Losses at the gene ends were 3 bases for V and 0 bases for J; bases not matched to a gene: 7. The CDR3 contains 17 residues. The germline CDR1 and CDR2 sequences are KGHSH and LQKENI. The CDR3, as DNA: TGTGCCAGCTCACCCGTCGGACTAGCGCATAGCACAGATACGCAGTATTTT. This translates into CASSPVGLAHSTDTQYF.

V and J are TRBV6-2 or TRBV6-3 and TRBJ2-7; D is perhaps TRBD1 (5 bases). Germline V gene lookup returns CDR1 MNHEY and CDR2 SVGEGT. The CDR3 totals 14 residues. Trimming removed 5 bases at V and 0 bases at J, with 11 bases between. The CDR3 spells CASSRTTASYEQYF. The CDR3 nucleotides are TGTGCCAGCAGTAGAACGACAGCCTCCTACGAGCAGTACTTC.

The chain is built from TRBV14 and TRBJ2-7; TRBD2 matches 11 bases. V gave up 0 bases and J gave up 2 bases; unmatched junction bases: 6. Germline loops: CDR1 SGHDN, CDR2 FVKESK. This CDR3 has 17 amino acids. CDR3 sequence (DNA): TGTGCCAGCAGCCAAGATTTCCGACTAGCGGGACCCTACGAGCAGTACTTC. It encodes CASSQDFRLAGPYEQYF.

The sample holds a few counts of this clone. The V and J genes are TRBV5-4 and TRBJ2-5; 14 bases are shared with TRBD2. The germline gives CDR1 SGHNT, CDR2 YYREEE (reference sequence). The junction had 5 bases not matched to a gene; V was cut back by 2 bases and J by 5 bases. The CDR3 has 16 amino acids. The CDR3 region is CASSLRTSGRIETQYF. CDR3 sequence (DNA): TGTGCCAGCAGCTTAAGGACTAGCGGGAGGATTGAGACCCAGTACTTC.

Written as DNA, the CDR3 is TGTGCCAGCAGCGTAGGGACTAGCGGTGAGCAGTTCTTC. Protein sequence: CASSVGTSGEQFF. V and J are TRBV9 and TRBJ2-1; TRBD2 matches at 10 bases. J was trimmed by 9 bases and V by 0 bases; bases with no gene match: 0. Germline V gene sequence: CDR1 SGDLS, CDR2 YYNGEE. The CDR3 covers 13 residues.

The chain combines TRBV7-3 with TRBJ2-2, with 8 positions matching TRBD1. This CDR3 region has 13 residues. Trimming cost V 6 bases and J 6 bases; bases outside gene matches: 3. Germline CDR1 SGHTA, CDR2 FQGTGA. The CDR3 loop reads CASSGQGAGELFF. In DNA, the CDR3 is TGTGCCAGCAGTGGACAGGGTGCCGGGGAGCTGTTTTTT.

Worth noting for this clone: One end of the junction varies from germline; a read error may be responsible. This CDR3 reads CASSPNPGTGGNEQFF. The CDR3, as DNA: TGTGCTAGCAGCCCGAACCCCGGGACAGGGGGCAATGAGCAGTTCTTC. The rearrangement joins TRBV7-7 to TRBJ2-1; TRBD1 matches 11 bases. CDR3 size: 16 residues. The germline gives CDR1 SSHAT, CDR2 FNYEAQ (reference sequence).